What follows describes a single T cell receptor beta chain. The antigen is not known. There are 16 residues in the CDR3. Germline CDR1 and CDR2: SGDLS and YYNGEE. The ends were cut back, 4 bases at V and 3 bases at J, with 18 bases in the middle. The sample comes from a study of cytomegalovirus exposure and HLA in healthy donors. Study-wide findings and caveats: As a later analysis revealed, most CMV-associated TCR beta chains appeared HLA-restricted. In an earlier analysis, most TCR beta V segments were productive about 90% or about 30% of the time. According to the study, roughly 160 TCR beta chains were cytomegalovirus-associated.

Researchers ran the PCR with 60 Vbeta and 13 Jbeta primers. Profiled with immunoSEQ multiplex PCR; TCRdb holds only in-frame clones, not every one. Of roughly 110,000 clones in the sample, roughly 67% were seen once. The V gene is TRBV9, the J gene TRBJ2-3, with D perhaps matching TRBD2 (5 bases). This clonotype was sampled from a man aged 18 to 30 in good health and CMV-seropositive. The specimen sequenced was PBMCs. CDR3 bases: TGTGCCAGCAGCTACGACCTCGGGGTTGTGACAGATACGCAGTATTTT. Translation: CASSYDLGVVTDTQYF. The whole variable domain, remainder taken from reference TRBV9 and TRBJ2-3, is DSGVTQTPKHLITATGQRVTLRCSPRSGDLSVYWYQQSLDQGLQFLIQYYNGEERAKGNILERFSAQQFPDLHSELNLSSLELGDSALYFCASSYDLGVVTDTQYFGPGTRLTVL.